The 27 T cell receptor beta chains in this list originate from one sample, sequenced in a study of blood T cell repertoires in COVID-19. Method: immunoSEQ multiplex PCR; TCRdb's copy keeps in-frame clones and lacks some. The data show roughly 250,000 clones, just under 85% seen once. The sequencing input was peripheral blood. All receptors come from a woman aged 55-70 years with active or convalescent COVID-19.

This clone turned up a few times. The rearrangement joins TRBV10-3 to TRBJ1-2; 8 bases fit TRBD1. Germline CDR1 ENHRY, CDR2 SYGVKD. V shed 1 base, J shed 9 bases, and the junction held 7 bases outside the gene matches. CDR3 length equals 14 residues. The DNA of the CDR3 is TGTGCCATCAGTGAGTTGGGACAGGCGGTGAGCTACACCTTC. It yields the protein CAISELGQAVSYTF.

The rearrangement joins TRBV5-5 to TRBJ2-7, with 9 bases lining up with TRBD1. In germline, CDR1 is SGHKS, CDR2 YYEKEE (reference sequence). After removal of 4 bases from V and 2 bases from J, the junction contained 4 bases not matched to a gene. The CDR3 spans 14 residues. The CDR3: CASSEDRGPYEQYV. CDR3 DNA sequence: TGTGCCAGCAGCGAGGACAGGGGCCCCTACGAGCAGTACGTC.

The chain has TRBV5-5 and TRBJ2-3; a weak D match, TRBD1 (5 bases). CDR3 size: 15 residues. The germline V gene has CDR1 SGHKS and CDR2 YYEKEE (reference sequence). V lost 4 bases to trimming and J lost 0 bases, with 12 bases between them. The CDR3 region is CASSPTTASTDTQYF. DNA of the CDR3: TGTGCCAGCAGCCCTACGACAGCTAGCACAGATACGCAGTATTTT.

The chain links TRBV6-5 to TRBJ2-1; TRBD2 aligns across 7 bases. The trim removed 6 bases at V and 7 bases at J, leaving 6 bases unmatched. The germline CDR1 and CDR2 sequences are MNHEY and SVGAGI. The CDR3 runs 13 residues. CDR3 nucleotides: TGTGCCAGCAGGCTCGGGACTAATAATGAGCAGTTCTTC. This codes for CASRLGTNNEQFF.

This clone appeared a single time. The germline gene is not matched at one end of the junction; a read error may be the cause. The chain carries TRBV30 and TRBJ1-1, with D perhaps matching TRBD1 (5 bases). Germline V gene data show CDR1 as GTSNPN and CDR2 as SVGIG (reference sequence). There are 11 residues in the CDR3. CDR3 nucleotide sequence: TGTGCCTGGAGATTTGGCGGGACGGTAATATTT. Translating gives CAWRFGGTVIF.

Only a few counts were recorded for this clone. This chain uses TRBV6-5 with TRBJ1-1; possible D gene TRBD1, 6 bases. The CDR3 extends over 15 amino acids. Trimming removed 0 bases at V and 3 bases at J, with 11 bases between. Per the germline V gene, CDR1 is MNHEY and CDR2 is SVGAGI. CDR3 sequence (DNA): TGTGCCAGCAGTTACTCGAATTACAGGGACACTGAAGCTTTCTTT. Its translation: CASSYSNYRDTEAFF.

The V and J genes are TRBV11-3 and TRBJ2-7; 11 bases are shared with TRBD2. Germline CDR1 reads SGHNT; CDR2 reads YENEEA. The CDR3 sequence is 15 residues long. Unmatched junction bases numbered 8, after V lost 4 bases and J lost 6 bases. CDR3 in DNA: TGTGCCAGCAGCTCAGGCACTAGCGGGAGTCCCGAGCAGTACTTC. The encoded protein is CASSSGTSGSPEQYF.

This chain joins TRBV29-1 and TRBJ2-7; 8 bases map to TRBD1. The CDR3 is 13 amino acids. From germline, CDR1 is SQVTM and CDR2 ANQGSEA. V dropped 5 bases and J dropped 6; count of bases not matched to a gene: 9. CDR3 region: CSVTFQGAGEQYV. As DNA, the CDR3 is TGCAGCGTTACCTTTCAGGGGGCAGGCGAGCAGTACGTC.

The chain links TRBV6-6 to TRBJ2-5, with TRBD2 identical over 9 bases. After removal of 0 bases from V and 0 bases from J, the junction contained 2 bases not matched to a gene. This CDR3 region has 16 residues. CDR1 and CDR2 (germline): MNHNY, SVGAGI (reference sequence). The CDR3 protein is CASSYSRTSDQETQYF. CDR3 DNA sequence: TGTGCCAGCAGTTACTCGAGGACTAGCGACCAAGAGACCCAGTACTTC.

J is TRBJ2-7 and V is TRBV7-9; the match to TRBD2 covers 10 bases. Germline CDR1 reads SEHNR; CDR2 reads FQNEAQ (reference sequence). The trim removed 5 bases at V and 2 bases at J, leaving 12 bases unmatched. The CDR3 spans 17 residues. The CDR3 nucleotides read TGTGCCAGCAGCGGTAGAAATAGCGGGAGGACTCCCTACGAGCAGTACTTC. Protein: CASSGRNSGRTPYEQYF.

This clone appeared once. This sequence joins TRBV19 and TRBJ1-1; 8 bases align to TRBD1. The V segment lost 5 bases and the J segment 5 bases; nucleotides outside the gene matches: 7. The CDR3 is 14 residues long. Germline CDR1 reads LNHDA; CDR2 reads SQIVND (reference sequence). CDR3 nucleotides: TGTGCCAGTAGTGGAAACAGGGGGAGGACTGAAGCTTTCTTT. This gives the protein CASSGNRGRTEAFF.

The rearrangement uses TRBV6-5 and TRBJ2-1, with 10 bases that match TRBD1. Per the germline V gene, CDR1 is MNHEY and CDR2 is SVGAGI. The CDR3 contains 15 residues. J was trimmed by 2 bases and V by 7 bases; bases with no gene match: 5. CDR3 nucleotide sequence: TGTGCCAGCAACCGGGACAGGGGAACCTACAATGAGCAGTTCTTC. Translated, it gives CASNRDRGTYNEQFF.

This chain connects TRBV6-2 or TRBV6-3 to TRBJ2-3, with TRBD2 matching over 8 bases. Trimming cost V 4 bases and J 3 bases; bases outside gene matches: 9. Germline V gene sequence: CDR1 MNHEY, CDR2 SVGEGT. The CDR3 contains 16 residues. The CDR3 spells CASSFPGTRATDTQYF. The CDR3 bases are TGTGCCAGCAGTTTCCCCGGGACTAGGGCAACAGATACGCAGTATTTT.

The rearrangement uses TRBV27 and TRBJ2-2, with TRBD1 as a possible D gene (5 bases). The germline CDR1 and CDR2 sequences are MNHEY and SMNVEV (reference sequence). V shed 2 bases and J shed 4 bases, with 11 bases lying between them. CDR3 length equals 15 residues. Here the CDR3 DNA reads TGTGCCAGCAGTTTACTAGGACACGGCACCGGGGAGCTGTTTTTT. Its protein product is CASSLLGHGTGELFF.

This rearrangement joins TRBV19 to TRBJ2-2; TRBD2 matches 7 bases. J was trimmed by 4 bases and V by 7 bases; bases with no gene match: 6. The CDR3 runs to 14 residues. The V gene's germline CDR1 is LNHDA and CDR2 SQIVND (reference sequence). In DNA, the CDR3 is TGTGCCAGTAAGGAGGGAGGGAGCACCGGGGAGCTGTTTTTT. It is translated as CASKEGGSTGELFF.

This sequence joins TRBV5-1 and TRBJ1-1; 8 nucleotides line up with TRBD1. Germline CDR1 reads SGHRS; CDR2 reads YFSETQ. The CDR3 contains 18 residues. V lost 7 bases and J lost 7; bases outside the gene matches: 24. CDR3: CASRTGFGQGAAWVEAFF. The CDR3 bases are TGCGCCAGCCGCACGGGGTTCGGGCAGGGGGCCGCCTGGGTTGAAGCTTTCTTT.

This clone was counted once. This sequence joins TRBV11-2 and TRBJ2-7; D is uncertain. Germline-derived CDR1 and CDR2 are SGHAT and FQNNGV. The CDR3 runs to 14 residues. Trimming left V 3 bases short and J 0 bases short, with 9 bases between. The CDR3 loop is CASSFSTPSYEQYF. CDR3 nucleotides: TGTGCCAGCAGCTTCTCAACTCCCTCCTACGAGCAGTACTTC.

This clone came up once. The chain recombines TRBV19 with TRBJ2-4, with 7 bases fitting TRBD1. V shed 3 bases and J 1 base; nucleotides not matched to a gene: 15. Germline assignment: CDR1 LNHDA and CDR2 SQIVND (reference sequence). The CDR3 is 19 amino acids. This CDR3 is CASSMRGPAGRLAKNIQYF. Written as DNA, the CDR3 is TGTGCCAGTAGTATGAGGGGGCCGGCTGGGCGCCTGGCCAAAAACATTCAGTACTTC.

This clone was seen once. The chain employs TRBV19 and TRBJ1-5; D possibly corresponds to TRBD1 (6 bases). This CDR3 contains 13 residues. Germline lookup yields CDR1 LNHDA and CDR2 SQIVND (reference sequence). Trimming took 3 bases from V and 3 from J, leaving 6 bases between them. CDR3 residues: CASSMGANQPQHF. Written as DNA, the CDR3 is TGTGCCAGTAGTATGGGGGCCAATCAGCCCCAGCATTTT.

The chain links TRBV7-9 to TRBJ2-3; TRBD2 might be the D (6 bases). Germline V gene data show CDR1 as SEHNR and CDR2 as FQNEAQ (reference sequence). The CDR3 consists of 15 residues. Trimming removed 5 bases from V and 4 bases from J, with 16 bases in between. CDR3 loop: CASSIDGGVADTQYF. CDR3 coding DNA: TGTGCCAGCAGCATAGACGGAGGGGTGGCAGATACGCAGTATTTT.

This chain uses TRBV7-2 with TRBJ2-3, with D possibly TRBD2 on 6 matching bases. Trimming took 1 base from V and 5 from J, leaving 10 bases between them. Germline CDR1 is SGHTA and CDR2 is FQGNSA. The CDR3 runs 14 residues. Here the CDR3 DNA reads TGTGCCAGCAGCTTAGGACTAGATGGAGATACGCAGTATTTT. Amino acids: CASSLGLDGDTQYF. Full variable domain (outside the CDR3, taken from reference TRBV7-2 and TRBJ2-3): GAGVSQSPSNKVTEKGKDVELRCDPISGHTALYWYRQSLGQGLEFLIYFQGNSAPDKSGLPSDRFSAERTGGSVSTLTIQRTQQEDSAVYLCASSLGLDGDTQYFGPGTRLTVL.

The DNA for the CDR3 is TGTGCCAGCAGTTTCGGGACAGATTCATATGGCTACACCTTC. It is translated as CASSFGTDSYGYTF. The chain combines TRBV28 with TRBJ1-2; 7 bases match TRBD1. The V segment lost 3 bases and the J segment 5 bases; nucleotides outside the gene matches: 6. The CDR3 runs 14 residues. CDR1 is MDHEN and CDR2 is SYDVKM in the germline V gene.

This chain links TRBV5-1 with TRBJ1-3; 9 nucleotides agree with TRBD1. The length of the CDR3 is 21 residues. Losses at the gene ends were 1 base for V and 2 bases for J; bases not matched to a gene: 19. Germline-derived CDR1 and CDR2 are SGHRS and YFSETQ. CDR3 sequence reads: CASSLPAQGALDGSAGNTIYF. Written as DNA, the CDR3 is TGCGCCAGCAGCTTGCCTGCACAGGGGGCGTTAGATGGATCGGCTGGAAACACCATATATTTT.

The rearrangement links TRBV5-4 to TRBJ2-4; D unclear. CDR3 length: 14 residues. Germline CDR1 and CDR2: SGHNT and YYREEE (reference sequence). Deletions cut 0 bases from V and 8 bases from J, with 12 bases between. CDR3 sequence (DNA): TGTGCCAGCAGCTTGGCTGGTGAGGATCACATTCAGTACTTC. This sequence encodes CASSLAGEDHIQYF.

The chain links TRBV7-2 to TRBJ2-2, with D possibly matching TRBD2 (6 bases). Trimming shortened V by 3 bases and J by 4 bases, and 21 bases separated the two germline ends. The CDR3 extends over 18 amino acids. Germline-derived CDR1 and CDR2 are SGHTA and FQGNSA. CDR3 DNA sequence: TGTGCCAGCAGCTTGGGTAGCGGTGTCTTATGGGGCACCGGGGAGCTGTTTTTT. It translates to CASSLGSGVLWGTGELFF.

The J gene is TRBJ1-5, the V gene TRBV5-1; D remains unclear. The V gene's germline CDR1 is SGHRS and CDR2 YFSETQ. V lost 4 bases to trimming and J lost 0 bases, with 11 bases between them. The CDR3 has 15 residues. CDR3 region: CASSVTVYSNQPQHF. In nucleotides, the CDR3 is TGCGCCAGCAGCGTTACAGTCTATAGCAATCAGCCCCAGCATTTT.

This chain links TRBV2 with TRBJ2-7; 9 bases align to TRBD2. The CDR3 has 15 residues. The V gene's germline CDR1 is SNHLY and CDR2 FYNNEI. V shed 1 base, J shed 8 bases, and the junction held 9 bases outside the gene matches. Here the CDR3 reads CASSEGREGRRKQYF. The DNA for the CDR3 is TGTGCCAGCAGTGAAGGGCGGGAGGGCAGGAGAAAGCAGTACTTC.